Below, one T cell receptor (beta chain) is given with its context. In contrast to the negatively isolated CD8+ and CD4+ T cells, TEMRA cells were FACS-enriched. The V segment lost 1 base and the J segment 4 bases; nucleotides outside the gene matches: 10. The CDR3 has 16 amino acids. In germline, CDR1 is DFQATT, CDR2 SNEGSKA (reference sequence). With random hexamers, roughly 0.5 to 1 ug RNA was reverse transcribed. Amplification of TCR beta CDR3 by immunoSEQ multiplex PCR spanned 54 Vbeta and 13 Jbeta. TCRdb re-called the immunoSEQ multiplex PCR reads with MiXCR, one entry per CDR3 protein. The data show approximately 170,000 distinct CDR3 sequences, with about 91% seen just once and around 0.075% held by the top ten. These data come from a study of CD8 T cells in Susac syndrome.

V and J are TRBV20-1 and TRBJ2-1; 7 positions match TRBD2. Source material: CD4+ T cells from PBMCs. This TCR was sampled from a human donor in good health. DNA of the CDR3: TGCAGTGCTAGAGTACTGGCTAGCGGACATTACAATGAGCAGTTCTTC. Protein sequence: CSARVLASGHYNEQFF.